These 14 T cell receptor beta chains share one sample of origin, sequenced in a study of T cells after yellow fever vaccination. TCRdb re-analysed the 5' RACE reads in MiXCR, keeping a single row per CDR3 protein. Of 500,000 to 650,000 distinct CDR3 sequences listed, approximately 13% are singletons. Sample: PBMCs, taken on the day of the yellow fever booster vaccination. The receptors here all came from a man aged 25-45 years who received the YFV17D yellow fever vaccine.

This clonotype was observed a handful of times. V usage is TRBV14 and J usage is TRBJ2-6, with unresolved D. Germline assignment: CDR1 SGHDN and CDR2 FVKESK. The length of the CDR3 is 17 residues. V was cut by 1 base and J by 0 bases, with 10 bases left in between. In DNA form, the CDR3 reads TGTGCCAGCAGCCAAGGACTCTCGATCTCTGGGGCCAACGTCCTGACTTTC. Encoded protein: CASSQGLSISGANVLTF.

The rearrangement links TRBV12-3 or TRBV12-4 to TRBJ2-1; either TRBD1 or TRBD2 may fit D (7 bases each). This CDR3 region has 15 residues. V was trimmed by 2 bases and J by 5 bases, leaving 13 bases between them. The chain's CDR3 is CASSLLPGGDNEQFF. The CDR3 DNA follows: TGTGCCAGCAGTTTATTGCCAGGGGGGGACAATGAGCAGTTCTTC.

There are a few counts of this clonotype. The J gene is TRBJ2-2, the V gene TRBV11-2, with 14 nucleotides matching TRBD2. The V and J ends lost 3 bases and 7 bases, in that order; junction bases with no gene match: 10. The CDR3 consists of 18 residues. The germline V gene encodes CDR1 SGHAT and CDR2 FQNNGV. CDR3 residues: CASSFGSGLAGGIGELFF. In nucleotides, the CDR3 is TGTGCCAGCAGCTTCGGATCCGGACTAGCGGGAGGAATCGGGGAGCTGTTTTTT. Looking up the rest from reference TRBV11-2 and TRBJ2-2 gives the full variable domain: EAGVAQSPRYKIIEKRQSVAFWCNPISGHATLYWYQQILGQGPKLLIQFQNNGVVDDSQLPKDRFSAERLKGVDSTLKIQPAKLEDSAVYLCASSFGSGLAGGIGELFFGEGSRLTVL.

J is TRBJ2-5 and V is TRBV5-1; D is unresolved. In germline, CDR1 is SGHRS, CDR2 YFSETQ. CDR3 length equals 15 residues. V was pared by 0 bases and J by 5 bases, with 14 bases between. CDR3 sequence reads: CASSLVDAVTETQYF. DNA of the CDR3: TGCGCCAGCAGCTTGGTGGACGCCGTCACGGAGACCCAGTACTTC.

This clonotype was observed a few times. The chain joins TRBV19 to TRBJ2-2, with D possibly called TRBD1 or TRBD2 (5 bases each). V dropped 2 bases and J dropped 10 bases, with 17 bases sitting between them. Germline CDR1 and CDR2: LNHDA and SQIVND (reference sequence). This CDR3 has 15 residues. CDR3 nucleotides: TGTGCCAGTAGTATACTTGGGGCGGGTGGAAAGGAGCTGTTTTTT. It specifies CASSILGAGGKELFF.

J is TRBJ2-1 and V is TRBV6-2 or TRBV6-3; 10 bases are a match to TRBD1. Germline CDR1 reads MNHEY; CDR2 reads SVGEGT. V trimming: 0 bases; J trimming: 6 bases; junction bases outside the gene matches: 11. This CDR3 has 18 residues. This chain's CDR3 is CASSYSPGAGTGVNEQFF. Here the CDR3 DNA reads TGTGCCAGCAGTTACTCCCCGGGGGCCGGGACAGGGGTCAATGAGCAGTTCTTC.

There are many counts of this clonotype. This sequence joins TRBV7-9 and TRBJ2-7, with TRBD2 matching over 8 bases. CDR1 is SEHNR and CDR2 is FQNEAQ in the germline V gene (reference sequence). CDR3 length equals 15 residues. V lost 4 bases and J lost 0; bases outside the gene matches: 5. CDR3 DNA sequence: TGTGCCAGCAGCTCCCCACTAGCGGTCTCCTACGAGCAGTACTTC. Its translation: CASSSPLAVSYEQYF.

The gene calls are TRBV9 and TRBJ1-1; 7 nucleotides match TRBD1. Germline trimming cut 3 bases from V and 1 base from J; bases unmatched to any gene: 3. The CDR3 consists of 14 residues. The germline V gene encodes CDR1 SGDLS and CDR2 YYNGEE. The CDR3 here is CASSARQGNTEAFF. The CDR3 nucleotides read TGTGCCAGCAGCGCGCGACAGGGGAACACTGAAGCTTTCTTT.

V is TRBV11-1 and J is TRBJ1-1; 11 bases are a match to TRBD1. This CDR3 spans 20 amino acids. The ends lost 4 bases at V and 1 base at J; junction bases unmatched: 17. Per the germline V gene, CDR1 is SGHAT and CDR2 is FQDESV (reference sequence). The CDR3 bases are TGTGCCAGCAGCTCCCCTAGAGGGCACGGACAGGGGGCGAGGAACACTGAAGCTTTCTTT. Its translation is CASSSPRGHGQGARNTEAFF. The entire variable domain, with the rest obtained from reference TRBV11-1 and TRBJ1-1, is as follows: EAEVAQSPRYKITEKSQAVAFWCDPISGHATLYWYRQILGQGPELLVQFQDESVVDDSQLPKDRFSAERLKGVDSTLKIQPAELGDSAMYLCASSSPRGHGQGARNTEAFFGQGTRLTVV.

This clonotype was seen only a few times. V usage is TRBV6-1 and J usage is TRBJ2-7; D gene ambiguous. V was clipped by 0 bases and J by 7 bases, with 16 bases between them. Germline CDR1 reads MNHNS; CDR2 reads SASEGT. The CDR3 totals 15 residues. The CDR3 bases are TGTGCCAGCAGTGAAGCACTACTAAACCTACGAGAGCAGTACTTC. Amino acids: CASSEALLNLREQYF.

This clonotype was recorded a few times. The chain employs TRBV7-2 and TRBJ2-5; D may be TRBD1 or TRBD2 (6 bases each). The CDR3 covers 14 residues. V gave up 8 bases and J gave up 5 bases, with 18 bases separating them. Looked up from germline, CDR1 is SGHTA and CDR2 is FQGNSA. The CDR3 loop is CASSRMGGRETQYF. The CDR3 DNA is TGTGCCAGCTCCCGAATGGGGGGCCGCGAGACCCAGTACTTC.

This clonotype was detected ten times or more. V gene TRBV6-5 combines with J gene TRBJ2-5; 8 bases line up with TRBD2. The CDR3 is 18 amino acids. Germline trimming cut 6 bases from V and 5 bases from J; bases unmatched to any gene: 20. Germline values: CDR1 MNHEY, CDR2 SVGAGI. In nucleotides, the CDR3 is TGTGCCAGCAGGCCCGGGACTAGTATACCCCAAAGTATGGAGACCCAGTACTTC. It yields the protein CASRPGTSIPQSMETQYF.

This chain links TRBV6-1 with TRBJ1-2, with D unresolved. V was cut by 5 bases and J by 8 bases, with 18 bases left in between. Germline values: CDR1 MNHNS, CDR2 SASEGT. The CDR3 loop spans 14 amino acids. CDR3 sequence: CASSQAGIKSGYTF. For the CDR3, the DNA is TGTGCCAGCAGTCAGGCCGGGATCAAATCGGGCTACACCTTC.

V gene TRBV12-3 or TRBV12-4 combines with J gene TRBJ1-4; D gene ambiguous. V shed 1 base and J shed 5 bases, with 11 bases lying between them. The length of the CDR3 is 15 residues. The CDR3 region has the DNA TGTGCCAGCAGTTTAGATAGGCAGGCAAATGAAAAACTGTTTTTT. Protein product: CASSLDRQANEKLFF.